This T cell receptor (beta chain) was identified during a study of blood T cell repertoires in COVID-19 (dated by TCRdb to 2020 to 2021). Concerning the study at large: Samples covering the acute and convalescent phases of COVID-19 were provided by collaborators in the United States, Italy and Spain. The repertoires were made available in a free public database intended to serve as a resource for research on the immune response to SARS-CoV-2. Where available, HLA class I and class II types were obtained from metadata supplied by the sample provider rather than from assay-based typing. Deeply sampled blood TCRbeta repertoires from subjects exposed to, actively infected with, or recovered from COVID-19 were included in the dataset. Sample metadata almost always included a de-identified subject ID, COVID-19 status, age in years and sex. Samples came from the ongoing ImmuneRACE study (first 160 participants) plus 1,254 subjects from 6 global collaborators. The prospective study material was composed of cDNA or gDNA derived from T cells, B-cell-depleted T cells, or PBMCs. The investigation overall reported the following: Clinical and demographic metadata were provided uncurated, with the amount varying by source and participant.

Worth noting for this clone: Its antigen remains undetermined. One base away there is no much larger clone; base qualities are not given.

Collaborating institutions collected whole blood in K2EDTA tubes following their own protocols. For TCRbeta analysis, collaborator samples were shipped as frozen whole blood, as isolated PBMCs, or as DNA extracted from either sample type. TCRbeta CDR3 regions were amplified from genomic DNA using the immunoSEQ Assay, a bias-controlled multiplex PCR. Per the original workflow: Nucleated cell counts per sample were estimated from amplification of reference gene primers within the assay. To quantify the absolute abundance of each unique TCRbeta CDR3 rearrangement, sequence reads were collapsed and filtered. Productive Simpson clonality was computed per sample as the square root of Simpson's diversity index over productive rearrangements. TCRdb re-hosts the immuneACCESS table, in-frame sequences only. Its copies lack some clones; in the studies checked, an unresolved V gene accounts for under half of them, and the cause for the rest is not known. That table is the source of V, J and clone size, and D and trimming were worked out from the DNA. This sample has 150,000 to 200,000 clones in its table, and 90% of those were observed once. Together, the top ten hold 15% to 20% of the sample.

Sequencing input: peripheral blood. This clonotype originated in a man between 60 and 70 years old with active or convalescent COVID-19.

The sequenced DNA: TGTGCCAGCAGCAAAGGGACTAGCGGGACAGGCACAGATACGCAGTATTTT. This codes for CASSKGTSGTGTDTQYF. The V gene is TRBV5-8 and the J gene is TRBJ2-3; 13 middle bases align to TRBD2. Trimming removed 4 bases from V and 1 base from J; the gene matches leave 6 bases unexplained. CDR1 and CDR2, looked up from the germline V gene, are SGHTS and YDEGEE. The CDR3 numbers 17 residues from cysteine through phenylalanine. The kept DNA is CDR3 alone, 51 bases in frame from the first base.